This T cell receptor beta chain was recorded in a study of T-cell memory formation after mild COVID-19. The study's findings and limits: Nothing showed for sure that second-wave clones peaking on day 37 were SARS-CoV-2 specific.

This clonotype showed up just a few times. Antigen: not known. MiXCR, run by TCRdb on the 5' RACE reads, gives a single entry per CDR3 protein. Here the sample spans fewer than 350,000 distinct CDR3 sequences, about 20% being singletons. The origin of this receptor is a man aged 18 to 29 who had mild COVID-19 (a few samples of this study predate the infection). Cell type and time point are not known. The sample consisted of PBMCs or a T cell subset sorted from them (not recorded which).

Here the CDR3 reads CASSLTRLAGAFGELFF. For the CDR3, the DNA is TGTGCCAGCAGCTTGACCCGACTAGCGGGGGCCTTCGGGGAGCTGTTTTTT. V gene TRBV7-2 combines with J gene TRBJ2-2; the match to TRBD2 covers 12 bases. The CDR3 sequence is 17 residues long. Trimming took 3 bases from V and 7 from J; bases not matched to a gene: 9. Germline CDR1 reads SGHTA; CDR2 reads FQGNSA.